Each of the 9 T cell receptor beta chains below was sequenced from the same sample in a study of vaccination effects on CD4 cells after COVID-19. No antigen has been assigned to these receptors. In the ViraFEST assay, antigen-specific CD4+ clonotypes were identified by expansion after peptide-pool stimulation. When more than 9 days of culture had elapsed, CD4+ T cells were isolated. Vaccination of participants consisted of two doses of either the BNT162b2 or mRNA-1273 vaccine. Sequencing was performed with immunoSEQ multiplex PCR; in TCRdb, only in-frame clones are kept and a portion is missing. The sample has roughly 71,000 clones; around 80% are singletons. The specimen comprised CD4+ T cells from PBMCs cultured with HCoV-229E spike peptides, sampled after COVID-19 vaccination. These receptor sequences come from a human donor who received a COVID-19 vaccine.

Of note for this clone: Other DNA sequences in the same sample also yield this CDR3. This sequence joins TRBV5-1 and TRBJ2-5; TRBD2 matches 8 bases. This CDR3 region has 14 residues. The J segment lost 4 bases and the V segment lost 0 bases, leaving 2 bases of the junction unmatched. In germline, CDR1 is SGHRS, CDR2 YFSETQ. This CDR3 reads CASSLGLAGETQYF. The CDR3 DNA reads TGCGCCAGCAGCTTGGGGCTAGCGGGAGAGACCCAGTACTTC.

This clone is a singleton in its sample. The CDR3 DNA reads TGTGCCAGCACCTCCCTGGGGCGCGAAGTGACTCAGTACTTC. Its protein is CASTSLGREVTQYF. The chain employs TRBV6-5 and TRBJ2-5; possibly TRBD1 for D (5 bases). The V end lost 7 bases, the J end lost 11 bases, and 23 bases lay between the germline ends. Per the germline V gene, CDR1 is MNHEY and CDR2 is SVGAGI. CDR3 length: 14 residues.

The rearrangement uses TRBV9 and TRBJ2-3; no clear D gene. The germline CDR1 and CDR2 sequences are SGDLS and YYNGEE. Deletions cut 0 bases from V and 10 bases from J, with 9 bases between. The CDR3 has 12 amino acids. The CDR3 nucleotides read TGTGCCAGCAGCGTAGGATCGGGTGCGCAGTATTTT. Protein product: CASSVGSGAQYF.

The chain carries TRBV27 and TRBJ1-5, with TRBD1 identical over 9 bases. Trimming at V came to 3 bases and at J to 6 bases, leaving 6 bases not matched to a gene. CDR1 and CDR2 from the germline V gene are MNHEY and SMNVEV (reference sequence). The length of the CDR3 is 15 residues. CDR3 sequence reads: CASSLGQGISQPQHF. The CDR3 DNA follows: TGTGCCAGCAGTTTGGGACAGGGTATAAGTCAGCCCCAGCATTTT.

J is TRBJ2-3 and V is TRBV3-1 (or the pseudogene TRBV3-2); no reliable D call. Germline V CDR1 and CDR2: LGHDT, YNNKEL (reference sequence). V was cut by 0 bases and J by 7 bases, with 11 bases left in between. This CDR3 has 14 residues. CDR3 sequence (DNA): TGTGCCAGCAGCCAAGATCTAGGCAGGAATACGCAGTATTTT. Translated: CASSQDLGRNTQYF.

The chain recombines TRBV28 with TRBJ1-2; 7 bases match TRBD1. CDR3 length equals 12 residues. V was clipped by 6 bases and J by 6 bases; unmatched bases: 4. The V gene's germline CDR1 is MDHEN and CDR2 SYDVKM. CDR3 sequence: CASRRDSHGYTF. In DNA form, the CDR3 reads TGTGCCAGCAGACGGGACAGTCATGGCTACACCTTC.

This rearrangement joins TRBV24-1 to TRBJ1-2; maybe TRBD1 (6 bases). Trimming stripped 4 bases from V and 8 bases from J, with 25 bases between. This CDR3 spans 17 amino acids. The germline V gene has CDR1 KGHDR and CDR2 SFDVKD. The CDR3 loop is CATSDPSSDRSGYGYTF. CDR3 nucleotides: TGTGCCACCAGTGACCCTTCTTCGGACAGAAGCGGGTACGGCTACACCTTC.

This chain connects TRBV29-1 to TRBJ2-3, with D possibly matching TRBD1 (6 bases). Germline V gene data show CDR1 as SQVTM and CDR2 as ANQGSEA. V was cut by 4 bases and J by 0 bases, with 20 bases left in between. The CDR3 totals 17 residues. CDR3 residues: CSVAGHTGHYSTDTQYF. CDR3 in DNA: TGCAGCGTTGCCGGCCACACAGGGCATTATAGCACAGATACGCAGTATTTT.

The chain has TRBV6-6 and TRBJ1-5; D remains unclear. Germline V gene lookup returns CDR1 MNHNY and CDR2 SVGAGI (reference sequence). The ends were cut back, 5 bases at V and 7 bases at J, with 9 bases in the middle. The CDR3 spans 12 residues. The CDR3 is CASSRVAQPQHF. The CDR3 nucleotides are TGTGCCAGCAGTAGGGTTGCCCAGCCCCAGCATTTT.